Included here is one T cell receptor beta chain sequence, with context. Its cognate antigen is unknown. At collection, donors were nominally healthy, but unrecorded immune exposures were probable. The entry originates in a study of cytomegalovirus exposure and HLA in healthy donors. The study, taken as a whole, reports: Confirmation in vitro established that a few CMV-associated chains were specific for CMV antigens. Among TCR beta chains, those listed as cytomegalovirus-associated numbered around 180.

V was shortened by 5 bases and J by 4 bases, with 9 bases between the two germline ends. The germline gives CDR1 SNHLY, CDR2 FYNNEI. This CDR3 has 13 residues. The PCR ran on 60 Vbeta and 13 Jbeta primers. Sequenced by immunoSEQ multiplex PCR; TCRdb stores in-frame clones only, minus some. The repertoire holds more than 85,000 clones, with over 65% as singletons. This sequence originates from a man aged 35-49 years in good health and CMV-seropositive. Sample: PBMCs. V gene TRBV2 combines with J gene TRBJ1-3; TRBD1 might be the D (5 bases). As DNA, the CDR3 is TGTGCCAGCAGTTTCAGGGTGGGAAACACCATATATTTT. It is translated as CASSFRVGNTIYF.